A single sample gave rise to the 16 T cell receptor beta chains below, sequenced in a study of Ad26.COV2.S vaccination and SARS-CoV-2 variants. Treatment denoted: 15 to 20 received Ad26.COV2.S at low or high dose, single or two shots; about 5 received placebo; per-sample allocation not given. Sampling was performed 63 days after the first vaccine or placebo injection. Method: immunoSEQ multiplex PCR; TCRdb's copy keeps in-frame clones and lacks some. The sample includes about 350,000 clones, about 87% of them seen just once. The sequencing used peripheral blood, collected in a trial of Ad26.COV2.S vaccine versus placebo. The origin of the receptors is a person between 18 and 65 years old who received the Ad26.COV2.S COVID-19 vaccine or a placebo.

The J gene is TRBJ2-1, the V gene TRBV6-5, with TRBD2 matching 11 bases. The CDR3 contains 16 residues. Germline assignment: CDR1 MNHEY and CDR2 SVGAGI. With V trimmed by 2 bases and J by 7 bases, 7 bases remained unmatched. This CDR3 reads CASSYPSLAGDNEQFF. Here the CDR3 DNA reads TGTGCCAGCAGTTACCCCTCACTAGCGGGAGATAATGAGCAGTTCTTC.

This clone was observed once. For the CDR3, the DNA is TGTGCCAGCAGTTACTCGAGGCCACAGGGAGGTGGCTACACCTTC. Its translation: CASSYSRPQGGGYTF. The chain joins TRBV6-2 or TRBV6-3 to TRBJ1-2; D perhaps matches TRBD1 (6 bases). V was clipped by 0 bases and J by 7 bases, with 15 bases between them. The CDR3 sequence is 15 residues long. The germline gives CDR1 MNHEY, CDR2 SVGEGT.

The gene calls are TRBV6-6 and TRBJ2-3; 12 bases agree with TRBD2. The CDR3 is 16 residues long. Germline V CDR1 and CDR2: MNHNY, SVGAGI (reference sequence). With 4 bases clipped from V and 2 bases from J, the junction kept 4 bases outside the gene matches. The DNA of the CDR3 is TGTGCCAGCAGTTCCGGGACTAGCGGGCCCACAGATACGCAGTATTTT. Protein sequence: CASSSGTSGPTDTQYF.

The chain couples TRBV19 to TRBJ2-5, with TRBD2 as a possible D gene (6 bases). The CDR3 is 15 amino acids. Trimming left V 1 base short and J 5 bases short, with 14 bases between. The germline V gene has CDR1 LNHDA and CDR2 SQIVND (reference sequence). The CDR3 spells CASSIGSGVGETQYF. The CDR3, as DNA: TGTGCCAGTAGTATAGGATCGGGAGTTGGGGAGACCCAGTACTTC.

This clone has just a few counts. CDR3 DNA sequence: TGTGCCAGCAGCCCGTCCCCGACAGTCTCTGGAAACACCATATATTTT. Its translation: CASSPSPTVSGNTIYF. V usage is TRBV27 and J usage is TRBJ1-3; possibly TRBD1 for D (5 bases). Trimming took off 6 bases at V and 0 bases at J, with 15 bases between the two ends. Germline CDR1 and CDR2: MNHEY and SMNVEV (reference sequence). The CDR3 is made up of 16 amino acids.

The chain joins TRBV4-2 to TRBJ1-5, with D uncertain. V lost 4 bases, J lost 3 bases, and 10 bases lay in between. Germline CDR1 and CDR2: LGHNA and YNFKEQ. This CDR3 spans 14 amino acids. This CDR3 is CASSPQATNQPQHF. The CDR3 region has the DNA TGTGCCAGCAGCCCCCAAGCTACCAATCAGCCCCAGCATTTT.

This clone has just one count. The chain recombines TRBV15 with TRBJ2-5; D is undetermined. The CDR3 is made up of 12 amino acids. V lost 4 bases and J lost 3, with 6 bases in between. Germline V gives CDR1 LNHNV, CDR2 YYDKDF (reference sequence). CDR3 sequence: CATSKVKETQYF. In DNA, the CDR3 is TGTGCCACCAGCAAGGTCAAAGAGACCCAGTACTTC. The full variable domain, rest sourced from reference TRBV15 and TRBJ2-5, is DAMVIQNPRYQVTQFGKPVTLSCSQTLNHNVMYWYQQKSSQAPKLLFHYYDKDFNNEADTPDNFQSRRPNTSFCFLDIRSPGLGDTAMYLCATSKVKETQYFGPGTRLLVL.

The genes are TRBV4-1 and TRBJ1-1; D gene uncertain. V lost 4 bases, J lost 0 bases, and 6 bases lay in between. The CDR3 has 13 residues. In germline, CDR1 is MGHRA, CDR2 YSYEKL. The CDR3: CASSPTVNTEAFF. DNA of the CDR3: TGCGCCAGCAGCCCCACGGTGAACACTGAAGCTTTCTTT.

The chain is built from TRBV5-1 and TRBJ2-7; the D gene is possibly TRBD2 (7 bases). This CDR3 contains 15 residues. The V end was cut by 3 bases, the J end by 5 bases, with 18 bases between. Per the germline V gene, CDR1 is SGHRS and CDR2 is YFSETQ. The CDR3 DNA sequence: TGCGCCAGCAGCTCCTCGGGGGGCTTTCGCCACGAGCAGTACTTC. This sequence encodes CASSSSGGFRHEQYF.

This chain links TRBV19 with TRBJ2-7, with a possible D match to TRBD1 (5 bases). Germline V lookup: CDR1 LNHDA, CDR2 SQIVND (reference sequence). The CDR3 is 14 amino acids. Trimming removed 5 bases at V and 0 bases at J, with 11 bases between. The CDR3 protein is CASSSDRPSYEQYF. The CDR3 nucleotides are TGTGCCAGTAGTTCCGACAGACCCTCCTACGAGCAGTACTTC. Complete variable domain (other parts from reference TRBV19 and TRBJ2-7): DGGITQSPKYLFRKEGQNVTLSCEQNLNHDAMYWYRQDPGQGLRLIYYSQIVNDFQKGDIAEGYSVSREKKESFPLTVTSAQKNPTAFYLCASSSDRPSYEQYFGPGTRLTVT.

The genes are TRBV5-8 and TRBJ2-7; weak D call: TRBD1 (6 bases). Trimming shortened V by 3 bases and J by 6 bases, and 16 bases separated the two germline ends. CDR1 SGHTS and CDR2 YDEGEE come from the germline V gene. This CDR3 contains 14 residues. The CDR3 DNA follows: TGTGCCAGCAGCTCACAACAGGGTTTCATCGAGCAGTACTTC. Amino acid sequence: CASSSQQGFIEQYF.

The CDR3 spells CASSLGRGPGNTEAFF. CDR3 coding DNA: TGCGCCAGCAGCTTAGGTAGGGGCCCCGGGAACACTGAAGCTTTCTTT. The genes are TRBV5-1 and TRBJ1-1; a possible D gene is TRBD1 (5 bases). Trimming removed 2 bases from V and 1 base from J, with 15 bases in between. The V gene's germline CDR1 is SGHRS and CDR2 YFSETQ. The CDR3 contains 16 residues. Looking up the rest from reference TRBV5-1 and TRBJ1-1 gives the full variable domain: KAGVTQTPRYLIKTRGQQVTLSCSPISGHRSVSWYQQTPGQGLQFLFEYFSETQRNKGNFPGRFSGRQFSNSRSEMNVSTLELGDSALYLCASSLGRGPGNTEAFFGQGTRLTVV.

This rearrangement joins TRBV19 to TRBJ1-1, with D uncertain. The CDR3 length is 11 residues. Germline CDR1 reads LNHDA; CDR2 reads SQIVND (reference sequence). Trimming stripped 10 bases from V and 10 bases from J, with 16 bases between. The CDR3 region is CATEGRRVAFF. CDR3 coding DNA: TGTGCCACCGAGGGCCGGAGGGTAGCTTTCTTT.

Written as DNA, the CDR3 is TGTGCCAGCAGTTTTAGGGGGGTTTATGAGCAGTTCTTC. Translating it yields CASSFRGVYEQFF. This chain uses TRBV27 with TRBJ2-1; TRBD1 or TRBD2 may be the D gene (6 bases each). V shed 3 bases and J shed 8 bases, with 11 bases lying between them. Germline CDR1 is MNHEY and CDR2 is SMNVEV (reference sequence). This CDR3 is 13 amino acids long.

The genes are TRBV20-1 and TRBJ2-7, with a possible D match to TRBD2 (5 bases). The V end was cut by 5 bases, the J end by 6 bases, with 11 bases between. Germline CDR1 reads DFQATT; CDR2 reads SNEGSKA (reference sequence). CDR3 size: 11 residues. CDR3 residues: CSAVRRGEQYF. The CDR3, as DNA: TGCAGTGCTGTCCGACGGGGCGAGCAGTACTTC.

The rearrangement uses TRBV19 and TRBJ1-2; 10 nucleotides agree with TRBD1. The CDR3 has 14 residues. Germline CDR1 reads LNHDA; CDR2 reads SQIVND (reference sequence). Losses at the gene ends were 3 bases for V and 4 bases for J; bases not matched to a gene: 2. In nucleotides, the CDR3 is TGTGCCAGTAGTATGACAGGGGGCAGCTATGGCTACACCTTC. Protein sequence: CASSMTGGSYGYTF.